This T cell receptor beta chain was recovered during a study of OX40 agonist ivuxolimab in advanced cancers. Study conclusions and caveats: Expanded clones were, on average, more numerous in CD8+ T cells than in CD4+.

CDR3 length: 13 residues. Germline V CDR1 and CDR2: MNHEY, SVGAGI. Trimming took 8 bases from V and 2 from J, leaving 7 bases between them. Sequencing was performed with immunoSEQ multiplex PCR; in TCRdb, only in-frame clones are kept and a portion is missing. The data contain about 100,000 clones, approximately 89% of them singletons. Of note for this clone: Its antigen is as yet unknown.

This receptor was identified in an adult with an advanced solid tumor such as melanoma, head and neck, liver or kidney cancer. The sequenced sample was CD4+ or CD8+ T cells sorted from blood, obtained in a trial of the OX40 agonist ivuxolimab. The gene calls are TRBV6-5 and TRBJ2-6; tentative D call: TRBD2 (5 bases). In DNA form, the CDR3 reads TGTGCCAGCTCGAGGGCTGGGGCCAACGTCCTGACTTTC. Amino acid sequence: CASSRAGANVLTF.